The 26 T cell receptor beta chains presented below share a single source sample, sequenced in a study of T cell repertoires in cytomegalovirus infection. TCRdb re-analysed the reads in MiXCR, keeping a single row per CDR3 protein. The table has around 210,000 distinct CDR3 sequences, approximately 6.7% seen once; the top ten hold under 7.5%. Sequencing was carried out using PBMCs. These receptors were obtained from a human donor in good health (CMV status not recorded). Some clones in this sample may be carry-over from other donors' samples.

This clonotype was seen at least ten times. The rearrangement links TRBV20-1 to TRBJ2-2, with TRBD2 identical over 7 bases. The length of the CDR3 is 14 residues. V lost 3 bases, J lost 7 bases, and 8 bases stayed unmatched. The germline gives CDR1 DFQATT, CDR2 SNEGSKA (reference sequence). The CDR3 loop is CSASRLAGDGELFF. The DNA for the CDR3 is TGCAGTGCTAGCAGACTAGCCGGTGACGGGGAGCTGTTTTTT.

This chain joins TRBV2 and TRBJ1-2, with D perhaps TRBD1 (6 bases). This CDR3 spans 14 amino acids. Germline values: CDR1 SNHLY, CDR2 FYNNEI. V was clipped by 8 bases and J by 2 bases, with 15 bases between them. This CDR3 is CASDQGQANYGYTF. CDR3 DNA sequence: TGTGCCAGCGACCAGGGACAAGCAAACTATGGCTACACCTTC.

This clonotype was seen repeatedly, ten times or more. This chain connects TRBV2 to TRBJ2-4; D tentatively fits TRBD1 or TRBD2 (5 bases each). This CDR3 is 17 amino acids long. In germline, CDR1 is SNHLY, CDR2 FYNNEI. V dropped 1 base and J dropped 1 base, with 14 bases sitting between them. This CDR3 is CASSEEGRAGAKNIQYF. As DNA, the CDR3 is TGTGCCAGCAGTGAAGAGGGACGTGCCGGGGCCAAAAACATTCAGTACTTC.

Ten or more counts support this clonotype. The rearrangement links TRBV12-3 or TRBV12-4 to TRBJ1-6, with 7 bases that match TRBD1. The length of the CDR3 is 13 residues. The junction had 5 bases not matched to a gene; V was cut back by 5 bases and J by 10 bases. CDR3 region: CASSAGQRSPLHF. The DNA for the CDR3 is TGTGCCAGCAGTGCGGGACAGCGCTCACCCCTCCACTTT.

The chain couples TRBV6-5 to TRBJ2-7; D call uncertain. Trimming stripped 4 bases from V and 5 bases from J, with 9 bases between. Germline V gives CDR1 MNHEY, CDR2 SVGAGI. The CDR3 spans 12 residues. Here the CDR3 DNA reads TGTGCCAGCAGTTCGAGAGGAGACGAGCAGTACTTC. This encodes CASSSRGDEQYF.

Many counts were recorded for this clonotype. The chain links TRBV20-1 to TRBJ1-3; D gene ambiguous. The V end was cut by 3 bases, the J end by 0 bases, with 15 bases between. This CDR3 is built from 16 residues. Germline CDR1 DFQATT, CDR2 SNEGSKA (reference sequence). The CDR3 nucleotides are TGCAGTGCTAGGCCCGGCAGCCTAAGCTCTGGAAACACCATATATTTT. Amino acid sequence: CSARPGSLSSGNTIYF.

In regard to this clonotype: The junction departs from germline at one end; a sequencing error may be responsible. The CDR3 region is CVSSSDYGYTF. DNA of the CDR3: TGTGTCAGCAGTTCCGACTATGGCTACACCTTC. This chain uses TRBV6-6 with TRBJ1-2; no clear D. CDR3 length: 11 residues. The germline CDR1 and CDR2 sequences are MNHNY and SVGAGI (reference sequence).

This clonotype has ten or more counts. J is TRBJ1-5 and V is TRBV20-1, with 11 bases aligning to TRBD1. Germline trimming cut 5 bases from V and 2 bases from J; bases unmatched to any gene: 14. Looked up from germline, CDR1 is DFQATT and CDR2 is SNEGSKA (reference sequence). CDR3 length equals 18 residues. The CDR3 sequence is CSALRTGQGEWGNQPQHF. Here the CDR3 DNA reads TGCAGTGCTCTAAGAACGGGACAGGGGGAATGGGGCAATCAGCCCCAGCATTTT.

In this sample, this clonotype turned up many times. The chain links TRBV7-2 to TRBJ2-3; D gene unclear. Per the germline V gene, CDR1 is SGHTA and CDR2 is FQGNSA. Trimming stripped 5 bases from V and 5 bases from J, with 14 bases between. The CDR3 runs to 14 residues. The CDR3 loop is CASSRSEGLDTQYF. The DNA for the CDR3 is TGTGCCAGCAGCCGGAGCGAAGGGTTAGATACGCAGTATTTT. The whole variable domain, remainder taken from reference TRBV7-2 and TRBJ2-3, is GAGVSQSPSNKVTEKGKDVELRCDPISGHTALYWYRQSLGQGLEFLIYFQGNSAPDKSGLPSDRFSAERTGGSVSTLTIQRTQQEDSAVYLCASSRSEGLDTQYFGPGTRLTVL.

This clonotype appeared many times. The genes are TRBV7-2 and TRBJ2-7; TRBD1 matches at 11 bases. Germline trimming cut 4 bases from V and 3 bases from J; bases unmatched to any gene: 5. CDR1 is SGHTA and CDR2 is FQGNSA in the germline V gene. This CDR3 is 15 amino acids long. The CDR3 bases are TGTGCCAGCAGCTGGGGGGGACAGGGGGTCTACGAGCAGTACTTC. This encodes CASSWGGQGVYEQYF.

This clonotype was observed many times. The chain recombines TRBV11-1 with TRBJ2-1; 9 bases agree with TRBD1. V lost 3 bases, J lost 3 bases, and 9 bases stayed unmatched. Germline V gene lookup returns CDR1 SGHAT and CDR2 FQDESV (reference sequence). The CDR3 contains 17 residues. The CDR3 protein is CASSLVSGTGLYNEQFF. CDR3 bases: TGTGCCAGCAGCTTGGTGAGTGGGACAGGGCTCTACAATGAGCAGTTCTTC.

This clonotype was detected many times. V and J are TRBV6-2 or TRBV6-3 and TRBJ2-7; D remains ambiguous. Trimming took off 6 bases at V and 3 bases at J, with 6 bases between the two ends. There are 11 residues in the CDR3. Germline assignment: CDR1 MNHEY and CDR2 SVGEGT. CDR3 protein: CASRTVYEQYF. CDR3 nucleotides: TGTGCCAGCAGAACCGTCTACGAGCAGTACTTC.

This clonotype was detected many times. The genes are TRBV15 and TRBJ2-3, with D perhaps matching TRBD2 (6 bases). The CDR3 is 15 residues long. Between the trimmed V and J ends, which lost 3 bases and 6 bases, there was a span of 16 bases. Germline CDR1 and CDR2: LNHNV and YYDKDF (reference sequence). CDR3 bases: TGTGCCACCAGCAGTGGCCGTGGAGGGGCCGATACGCAGTATTTT. Protein: CATSSGRGGADTQYF.

In this sample, this clonotype turned up many times. The chain joins TRBV6-2 or TRBV6-3 to TRBJ1-2, with TRBD1 matching 8 bases. This CDR3 spans 13 amino acids. V lost 7 bases to trimming and J lost 0 bases; unmatched junction nucleotides: 1. CDR1 and CDR2 from the germline V gene are MNHEY and SVGEGT. The CDR3 spells CASTDRANYGYTF. For the CDR3, the DNA is TGTGCCAGCACGGACAGGGCTAACTATGGCTACACCTTC.

This clonotype was detected many times. The chain uses TRBV7-2 and TRBJ1-5; D ambiguous. Germline loops: CDR1 SGHTA, CDR2 FQGNSA. This CDR3 region has 14 residues. V shed 5 bases and J shed 3 bases, with 11 bases lying between them. The CDR3 here is CASSLYRNNQPQHF. In DNA, the CDR3 is TGTGCCAGCAGCCTTTACAGAAACAATCAGCCCCAGCATTTT.

This clonotype appeared many times. V gene TRBV5-6 combines with J gene TRBJ2-7, with a weak D call TRBD2 (6 bases). Germline V CDR1 and CDR2: SGHDT, YYEEEE. This CDR3 is 16 amino acids long. Trimming took 0 bases from V and 2 from J, leaving 15 bases between them. The CDR3 region has the DNA TGTGCCAGCAGCTTGGGCTCGGGAGCCCGGGCCTACGAGCAGTACTTC. The encoded protein is CASSLGSGARAYEQYF. The variable domain in full, with the rest retrieved from reference TRBV5-6 and TRBJ2-7, is DAGVTQSPTHLIKTRGQQVTLRCSPKSGHDTVSWYQQALGQGPQFIFQYYEEEERQRGNFPDRFSGHQFPNYSSELNVNALLLGDSALYLCASSLGSGARAYEQYFGPGTRLTVT.

This clonotype was seen at least ten times. The rearrangement joins TRBV7-8 to TRBJ2-5; unclear D gene. This CDR3 region has 13 residues. The V end was cut by 5 bases, the J end by 4 bases, with 11 bases between. The germline V gene has CDR1 SGHVS and CDR2 FQNEAQ. The CDR3 DNA follows: TGTGCCAGCAGCCCAGGCCCCCTAGAGACCCAGTACTTC. It is translated as CASSPGPLETQYF.

V gene TRBV19 combines with J gene TRBJ2-7; D not resolved. This CDR3 region has 13 residues. Germline lookup yields CDR1 LNHDA and CDR2 SQIVND (reference sequence). The V end was cut by 2 bases, the J end by 2 bases, with 7 bases between. As DNA, the CDR3 is TGTGCCAGTAGTATACGTTTAACCTACGAGCAGTACTTC. Its translation: CASSIRLTYEQYF.

V and J are TRBV5-8 and TRBJ1-5; D call uncertain. The CDR3 loop spans 11 amino acids. Looked up from germline, CDR1 is SGHTS and CDR2 is YDEGEE. V was trimmed by 7 bases and J by 9 bases, leaving 11 bases between them. The CDR3 bases are TGTGCCAGCGCAGGTCCGGGGCCCCAGCATTTT. This sequence encodes CASAGPGPQHF.

In this sample, this clonotype turned up many times. The rearrangement uses TRBV20-1 and TRBJ2-5; D remains unclear. Trimming stripped 0 bases from V and 3 bases from J, with 11 bases between. This CDR3 region has 14 residues. Germline V CDR1 and CDR2: DFQATT, SNEGSKA (reference sequence). CDR3 bases: TGCAGTGCTAGAGATATTAGCTTGGAAGAGACCCAGTACTTC. As protein: CSARDISLEETQYF.

This clonotype was observed many times. The rearrangement links TRBV14 to TRBJ1-6; D is unclear. This CDR3 has 15 amino acids. Germline V gene data show CDR1 as SGHDN and CDR2 as FVKESK. Trimming shortened V by 4 bases and J by 10 bases, and 17 bases separated the two germline ends. Here the CDR3 reads CASSRVSGDHSPLHF. For the CDR3, the DNA is TGTGCCAGCAGCCGTGTATCGGGAGATCACTCACCCCTCCACTTT.

At least ten counts were recorded for this clonotype. The J gene is TRBJ2-2, the V gene TRBV12-3 or TRBV12-4; tentatively, D is TRBD1 (5 bases). Trimming cost V 2 bases and J 1 base, with 8 bases left between them. There are 15 residues in the CDR3. The DNA of the CDR3 is TGTGCCAGCAGTTTAATGCAGGGGAACACCGGGGAGCTGTTTTTT. This gives the protein CASSLMQGNTGELFF.

At least ten counts were recorded for this clonotype. This chain uses TRBV28 with TRBJ2-5; the D call may be TRBD1 or TRBD2 (5 bases each). The CDR3 consists of 15 residues. Germline values: CDR1 MDHEN, CDR2 SYDVKM. The V and J ends lost 2 bases and 5 bases respectively, with 15 bases between them. Here the CDR3 DNA reads TGTGCCAGCAGTTTACTCCTGGCAGGGACGGAGACCCAGTACTTC. This gives the protein CASSLLLAGTETQYF. The full variable domain, its missing parts supplied by reference TRBV28 and TRBJ2-5, is DVKVTQSSRYLVKRTGEKVFLECVQDMDHENMFWYRQDPGLGLRLIYFSYDVKMKEKGDIPEGYSVSREKKERFSLILESASTNQTSMYLCASSLLLAGTETQYFGPGTRLLVL.

This chain joins TRBV7-9 and TRBJ2-1, with 8 bases that match TRBD2. Germline CDR1 and CDR2: SEHNR and FQNEAQ (reference sequence). J gave up 8 bases and V 7 bases, and 7 bases lay outside the gene matches. There are 13 residues in the CDR3. The CDR3 spells CASKDSGRDEQFF. The CDR3 region has the DNA TGTGCCAGCAAGGACAGCGGGAGAGATGAGCAGTTCTTC.

This clonotype was detected many times. This chain joins TRBV6-2 or TRBV6-3 and TRBJ1-3; TRBD1 matches at 7 bases. Germline V gene lookup returns CDR1 MNHEY and CDR2 SVGEGT. J was trimmed by 0 bases and V by 8 bases; bases with no gene match: 28. The CDR3 consists of 22 residues. CDR3 sequence: CASFLDRDSHQDRRSSGNTIYF. The CDR3 nucleotides are TGTGCCAGCTTCCTGGACCGAGATTCCCATCAGGACAGGAGGAGCTCTGGAAACACCATATATTTT.

This clonotype appeared a few times. This chain joins TRBV29-1 and TRBJ1-1; D gene ambiguous. In germline, CDR1 is SQVTM, CDR2 ANQGSEA. CDR3 length: 14 amino acids. The V and J ends lost 4 bases and 4 bases respectively, with 16 bases between them. The CDR3 DNA reads as TGCAGCGTTGTGCGGAAGGGTGAGGGCACTGAAGCTTTCTTT. Translation gives CSVVRKGEGTEAFF.